Following are 18 T cell receptor beta chains from one sample sequenced in a study of PD-1 blockade in classical Hodgkin lymphoma. Every patient had relapsed following autologous stem cell transplantation, and cohorts differed in brentuximab vedotin exposure. The data were produced by immunoSEQ multiplex PCR, yet TCRdb's version contains in-frame clones alone and is incomplete. Among more than 50,000 clones, 90% were seen once, and the ten largest hold roughly a tenth. The material sequenced was peripheral blood mononuclear cells (PBMCs), taken at baseline. These receptors were obtained from a human donor with classical Hodgkin lymphoma.

The chain is built from TRBV6-1 and TRBJ1-5; D not certain. Germline loops: CDR1 MNHNS, CDR2 SASEGT. The CDR3 is made up of 14 amino acids. Trimming left V 2 bases short and J 0 bases short, with 5 bases between. CDR3 region: CASSETTSNQPQHF. The CDR3 DNA reads as TGTGCCAGCAGTGAAACGACTAGCAATCAGCCCCAGCATTTT.

This sequence joins TRBV6-5 and TRBJ2-5; 10 bases fit TRBD2. CDR3 length: 16 amino acids. The V segment lost 4 bases and the J segment 4 bases; nucleotides outside the gene matches: 9. The germline V gene encodes CDR1 MNHEY and CDR2 SVGAGI. As DNA, the CDR3 is TGTGCCAGCAGTTCCCTCCAGCGGGGGGGCGTAGAGACCCAGTACTTC. This sequence encodes CASSSLQRGGVETQYF.

As to this clone: One junction end does not reproduce the germline sequence, and a read error may be involved. This chain uses TRBV5-1 with TRBJ2-3, with 9 nucleotides matching TRBD2. Germline loops: CDR1 SGHRS, CDR2 YFSETQ. The CDR3 totals 14 residues. CDR3 in DNA: TGCGCCAGCAGCTCCGGGACTAGCAGAGATACGCAGTATTTT. It specifies CASSSGTSRDTQYF. The full variable domain, in which reference TRBV5-1 and TRBJ2-3 provide the parts outside the CDR3, is KAGVTQTPRYLIKTRGQQVTLSCSPISGHRSVSWYQQTPGQGLQFLFEYFSETQRNKGNFPGRFSGRQFSNSRSEMNVSTLELGDSALYLCASSSGTSRDTQYFGPGTRLTVL.

This clone occurred once. The V and J genes are TRBV6-1 and TRBJ2-3; no clear D gene. CDR1 MNHNS and CDR2 SASEGT come from the germline V gene. V was trimmed by 8 bases and J by 7 bases, leaving 10 bases between them. This CDR3 region has 11 residues. In nucleotides, the CDR3 is TGTGCCAGCTGGAATGGGTATACGCAGTATTTT. Residues: CASWNGYTQYF.

The chain is built from TRBV4-1 and TRBJ2-1; the D is unclear. With 4 bases removed from V and 5 bases from J, the gap between germline ends came to 9 bases. The CDR3 loop spans 13 amino acids. The germline gives CDR1 MGHRA, CDR2 YSYEKL. The DNA for the CDR3 is TGCGCCAGCAGCCCCTACGCGAACAATGAGCAGTTCTTC. It yields the protein CASSPYANNEQFF.

The chain combines TRBV7-2 with TRBJ2-2; D perhaps matches TRBD2 (5 bases). The CDR3 contains 12 residues. The V end lost 5 bases, the J end lost 5 bases, and 6 bases lay between the germline ends. Germline lookup yields CDR1 SGHTA and CDR2 FQGNSA. CDR3 sequence (DNA): TGTGCCAGCAGCCCGGGAACCGGGGAGCTGTTTTTT. Residues: CASSPGTGELFF.

V usage is TRBV6-1 and J usage is TRBJ2-7; the D is unclear. Deletions cut 3 bases from V and 2 bases from J, with 11 bases between. The CDR3 contains 14 residues. Germline CDR1 reads MNHNS; CDR2 reads SASEGT. CDR3: CASSDRSSPYEQYF. DNA for the CDR3: TGTGCCAGCAGTGACCGCAGCTCCCCCTACGAGCAGTACTTC.

The V gene is TRBV10-3, the J gene TRBJ2-7; D could derive from TRBD1 or TRBD2 (5 bases each). With 5 bases removed from V and 0 bases from J, the gap between germline ends came to 14 bases. Germline values: CDR1 ENHRY, CDR2 SYGVKD. This CDR3 has 15 amino acids. The CDR3 protein is CAISSEGLSSYEQYF. The CDR3, as DNA: TGTGCCATCAGTTCTGAGGGGCTCAGCTCCTACGAGCAGTACTTC.

V usage is TRBV5-4 and J usage is TRBJ1-2; a weak D match, TRBD1 (5 bases). This CDR3 is 12 amino acids long. V dropped 3 bases and J dropped 8 bases, with 11 bases sitting between them. CDR1 is SGHNT, CDR2 YYREEE, per germline (reference sequence). This CDR3 reads CASSSVGEGYTF. For the CDR3, the DNA is TGTGCCAGCAGCTCGGTGGGGGAAGGCTACACCTTC.

The chain is built from TRBV6-6 and TRBJ1-3; TRBD1 might be the D (6 bases). V lost 6 bases and J lost 8, with 8 bases in between. Germline CDR1 reads MNHNY; CDR2 reads SVGAGI (reference sequence). This CDR3 is 11 amino acids long. CDR3 bases: TGTGCCAGCAGGGGGGCTGACACCATATATTTT. It codes for CASRGADTIYF.

This rearrangement joins TRBV19 to TRBJ2-2; no clear D. The CDR3 runs 15 residues. Per germline, CDR1 LNHDA and CDR2 SQIVND (reference sequence). V gave up 2 bases and J gave up 5 bases, with 12 bases separating them. CDR3 bases: TGTGCCAGTAGTATAAGCGTTAGCTGGACCGGGGAGCTGTTTTTT. The encoded protein is CASSISVSWTGELFF.

The chain links TRBV5-1 to TRBJ2-7; D is tentatively TRBD1 or TRBD2 (5 bases each). CDR1 SGHRS and CDR2 YFSETQ come from the germline V gene. There are 14 residues in the CDR3. V gave up 2 bases and J gave up 2 bases, with 11 bases separating them. CDR3 loop: CASSFEGITYEQYF. The CDR3 nucleotides are TGCGCCAGCAGCTTCGAGGGGATTACCTACGAGCAGTACTTC. Drawing the rest from reference TRBV5-1 and TRBJ2-7, the complete variable domain is KAGVTQTPRYLIKTRGQQVTLSCSPISGHRSVSWYQQTPGQGLQFLFEYFSETQRNKGNFPGRFSGRQFSNSRSEMNVSTLELGDSALYLCASSFEGITYEQYFGPGTRLTVT.

The chain has TRBV5-4 and TRBJ1-1; 8 nucleotides match TRBD1. Germline V gives CDR1 SGHNT, CDR2 YYREEE (reference sequence). Trimming removed 3 bases from V and 1 base from J; junction bases left unmatched: 5. There are 15 residues in the CDR3. CDR3 bases: TGTGCCAGCAGCTACCGGGACAGGACGAACACTGAAGCTTTCTTT. It codes for CASSYRDRTNTEAFF. The variable domain in full, completed from reference TRBV5-4 and TRBJ1-1, reads ETGVTQSPTHLIKTRGQQVTLRCSSQSGHNTVSWYQQALGQGPQFIFQYYREEENGRGNFPPRFSGLQFPNYSSELNVNALELDDSALYLCASSYRDRTNTEAFFGQGTRLTVV.

The CDR3 DNA follows: TGCGCCAGCAGTGAGTCGAAAGGCCGGGATCTTGGTGGCTACACCTTC. This sequence encodes CASSESKGRDLGGYTF. V is TRBV10-2 and J is TRBJ1-2; D unclear. The CDR3 is 16 residues long. The germline CDR1 and CDR2 sequences are WSHSY and SAAADI. Trimming pared 0 bases from V and 7 bases from J, leaving 18 bases between.

Concerning this clone itself: This same CDR3 is encoded by further DNA sequences in the sample. Here the CDR3 reads CASSLWASGSSYNEQFF. CDR3 sequence (DNA): TGTGCCAGCAGTTTATGGGCTAGCGGGTCTTCCTACAATGAGCAGTTCTTC. V and J are TRBV28 and TRBJ2-1; 8 bases fit TRBD2. The junction had 5 bases not matched to a gene; V was cut back by 0 bases and J by 1 base. The CDR3 covers 17 residues. Germline V gene lookup returns CDR1 MDHEN and CDR2 SYDVKM. Full variable domain (outside the CDR3, taken from reference TRBV28 and TRBJ2-1): DVKVTQSSRYLVKRTGEKVFLECVQDMDHENMFWYRQDPGLGLRLIYFSYDVKMKEKGDIPEGYSVSREKKERFSLILESASTNQTSMYLCASSLWASGSSYNEQFFGPGTRLTVL.

The J gene is TRBJ2-3, the V gene TRBV7-8; 14 bases are shared with TRBD2. Germline assignment: CDR1 SGHVS and CDR2 FQNEAQ. This CDR3 contains 16 residues. V lost 5 bases to trimming and J lost 8 bases; unmatched junction nucleotides: 9. CDR3 sequence: CASSPGTSGGVGTQYF. The DNA for the CDR3 is TGTGCCAGCAGCCCGGGGACTAGCGGGGGTGTAGGTACGCAGTATTTT.

The CDR3: CSVLAGSSYNEQFF. The CDR3 DNA reads as TGCAGCGTATTAGCGGGGAGCTCCTACAATGAGCAGTTCTTC. The chain joins TRBV29-1 to TRBJ2-1; 8 positions agree with TRBD2. The germline V gene encodes CDR1 SQVTM and CDR2 ANQGSEA. V was clipped by 6 bases and J by 0 bases; unmatched bases: 4. The CDR3 sequence is 14 residues long.

This chain links TRBV12-5 with TRBJ1-2, with D hard to call. Trimming removed 6 bases at V and 4 bases at J, with 18 bases between. This CDR3 contains 15 residues. Germline V gives CDR1 LGHNT, CDR2 FRNRAP. CDR3 region: CASGPTTGRGYGYTF. For the CDR3, the DNA is TGTGCTAGTGGACCAACGACGGGCAGAGGCTATGGCTACACCTTC.